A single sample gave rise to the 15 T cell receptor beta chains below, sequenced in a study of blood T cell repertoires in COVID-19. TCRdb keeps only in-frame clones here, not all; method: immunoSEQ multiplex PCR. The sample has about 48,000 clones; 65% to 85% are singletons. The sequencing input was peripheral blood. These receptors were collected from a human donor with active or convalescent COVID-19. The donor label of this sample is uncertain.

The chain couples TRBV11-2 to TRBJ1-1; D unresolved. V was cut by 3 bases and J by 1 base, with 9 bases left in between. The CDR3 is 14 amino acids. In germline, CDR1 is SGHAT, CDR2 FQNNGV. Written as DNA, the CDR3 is TGTGCCAGCAGCTTTTTGGTCGGGAACACTGAAGCTTTCTTT. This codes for CASSFLVGNTEAFF.

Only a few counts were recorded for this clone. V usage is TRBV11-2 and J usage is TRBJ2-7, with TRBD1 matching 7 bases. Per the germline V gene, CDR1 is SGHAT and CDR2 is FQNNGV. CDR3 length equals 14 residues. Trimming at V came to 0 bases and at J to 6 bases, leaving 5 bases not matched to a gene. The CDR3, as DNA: TGTGCCAGCAGCTTAGATCTCGACAGGGCCGAGCAGTACTTC. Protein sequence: CASSLDLDRAEQYF.

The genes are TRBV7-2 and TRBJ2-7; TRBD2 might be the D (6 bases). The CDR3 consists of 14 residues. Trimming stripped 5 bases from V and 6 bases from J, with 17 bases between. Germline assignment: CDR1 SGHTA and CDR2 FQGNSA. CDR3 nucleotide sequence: TGTGCCAGCAGCACTCGGGACTGGCTCGCCGAGCAGTACTTC. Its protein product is CASSTRDWLAEQYF.

The CDR3 nucleotides are TGTGCCAGCAGCCAGAGTTCTTATGGCTACACCTTC. Amino acids: CASSQSSYGYTF. V usage is TRBV3-1 (or the pseudogene TRBV3-2) and J usage is TRBJ1-2; D unclear. Germline V gives CDR1 LGHDT, CDR2 YNNKEL (reference sequence). The ends were cut back, 3 bases at V and 5 bases at J, with 7 bases in the middle. The CDR3 sequence is 12 residues long.

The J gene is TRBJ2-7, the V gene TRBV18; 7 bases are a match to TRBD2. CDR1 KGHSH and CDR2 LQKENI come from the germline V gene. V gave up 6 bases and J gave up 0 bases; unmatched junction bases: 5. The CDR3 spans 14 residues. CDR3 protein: CASSAGTNSYEQYF. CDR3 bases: TGTGCCAGCTCCGCCGGGACTAACTCCTACGAGCAGTACTTC.

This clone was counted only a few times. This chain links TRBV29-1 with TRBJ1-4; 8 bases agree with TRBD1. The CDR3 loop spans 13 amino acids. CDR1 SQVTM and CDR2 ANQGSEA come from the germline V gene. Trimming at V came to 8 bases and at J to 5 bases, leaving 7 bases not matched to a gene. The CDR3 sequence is CSIQGDGNEKLFF. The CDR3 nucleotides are TGCAGCATACAGGGGGACGGCAATGAAAAACTGTTTTTT.

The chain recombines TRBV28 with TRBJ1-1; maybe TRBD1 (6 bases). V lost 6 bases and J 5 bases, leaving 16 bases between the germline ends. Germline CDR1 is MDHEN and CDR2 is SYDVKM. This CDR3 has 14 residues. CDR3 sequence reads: CASSSSRGWTEAFF. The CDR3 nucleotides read TGTGCCAGCAGCTCATCGAGGGGGTGGACTGAAGCTTTCTTT.

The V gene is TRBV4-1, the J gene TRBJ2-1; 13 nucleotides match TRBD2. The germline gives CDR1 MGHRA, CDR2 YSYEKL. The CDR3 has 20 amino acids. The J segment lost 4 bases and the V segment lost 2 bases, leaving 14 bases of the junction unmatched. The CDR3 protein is CASSQSTSGRPNGVYNEQFF. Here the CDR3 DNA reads TGCGCCAGCAGCCAATCGACTAGCGGGAGGCCCAACGGGGTATACAATGAGCAGTTCTTC.

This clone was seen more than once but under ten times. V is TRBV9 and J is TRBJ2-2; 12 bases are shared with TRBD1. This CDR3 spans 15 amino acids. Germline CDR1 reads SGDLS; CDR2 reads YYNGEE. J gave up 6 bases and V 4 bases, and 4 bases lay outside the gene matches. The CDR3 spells CASSPGQGAAGELFF. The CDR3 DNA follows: TGTGCCAGCAGCCCGGGACAGGGGGCCGCCGGGGAGCTGTTTTTT.

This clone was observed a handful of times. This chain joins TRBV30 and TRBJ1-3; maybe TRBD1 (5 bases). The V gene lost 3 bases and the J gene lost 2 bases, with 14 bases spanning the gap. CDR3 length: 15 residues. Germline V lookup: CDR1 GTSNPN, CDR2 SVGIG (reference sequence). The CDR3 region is CAWRGPGGAGNTIYF. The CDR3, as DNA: TGTGCCTGGAGAGGCCCAGGAGGGGCTGGAAACACCATATATTTT. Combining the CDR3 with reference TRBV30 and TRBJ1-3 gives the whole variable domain SQTIHQWPATLVQPVGSPLSLECTVEGTSNPNLYWYRQAAGRGLQLLFYSVGIGQISSEVPQNLSASRPQDRQFILSSKKLLLSDSGFYLCAWRGPGGAGNTIYFGEGSWLTVV.

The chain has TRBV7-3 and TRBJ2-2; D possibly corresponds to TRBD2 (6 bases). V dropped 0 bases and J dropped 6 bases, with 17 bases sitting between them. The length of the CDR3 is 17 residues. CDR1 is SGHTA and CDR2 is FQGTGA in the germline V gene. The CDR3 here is CASSLTFSGYQPGELFF. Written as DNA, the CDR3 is TGTGCCAGCAGCTTAACGTTTAGCGGATACCAACCCGGGGAGCTGTTTTTT.

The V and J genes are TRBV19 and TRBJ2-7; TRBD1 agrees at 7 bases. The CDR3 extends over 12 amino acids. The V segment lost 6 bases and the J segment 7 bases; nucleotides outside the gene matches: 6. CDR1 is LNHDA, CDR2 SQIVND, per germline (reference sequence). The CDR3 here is CASRTGWGEQYF. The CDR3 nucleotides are TGTGCCAGTAGGACAGGGTGGGGAGAGCAGTACTTC.

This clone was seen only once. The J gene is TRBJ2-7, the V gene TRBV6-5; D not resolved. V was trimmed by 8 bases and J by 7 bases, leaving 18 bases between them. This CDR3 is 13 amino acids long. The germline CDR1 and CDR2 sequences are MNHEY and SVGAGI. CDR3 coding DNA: TGTGCCAGCTGGGCAGTTATCAGGCAGGAGCAGTACTTC. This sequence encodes CASWAVIRQEQYF.

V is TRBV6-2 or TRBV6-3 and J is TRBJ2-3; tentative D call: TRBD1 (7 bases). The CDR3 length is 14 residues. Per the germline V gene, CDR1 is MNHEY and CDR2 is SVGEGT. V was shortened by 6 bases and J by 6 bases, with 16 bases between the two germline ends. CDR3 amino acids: CASSPPGGRDTQYF. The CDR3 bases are TGTGCCAGCAGCCCCCCAGGGGGGAGGGATACGCAGTATTTT.

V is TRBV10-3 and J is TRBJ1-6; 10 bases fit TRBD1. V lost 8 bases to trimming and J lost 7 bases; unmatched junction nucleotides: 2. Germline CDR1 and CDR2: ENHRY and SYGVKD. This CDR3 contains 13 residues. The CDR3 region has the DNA TGTGCCATCGGACAGGGGGGGAATTCACCCCTCCACTTT. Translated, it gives CAIGQGGNSPLHF.